This T cell receptor (beta chain) originates from a study of PD-L1 blockade in urothelial cancer. The wider study: After treatment start, blood was analyzed at 3 weeks (second dose) and at 6 weeks.

Clones were read by immunoSEQ multiplex PCR, and TCRdb kept only the in-frame ones, dropping some. The sample has 40,000 to 60,000 clones; 75% to 85% are singletons. Time point here: pretreatment peripheral blood. The study collected 1 to 8 samples per patient, pretreatment and on-treatment. The CDR3 contains 16 residues. From germline, CDR1 is LNHDA and CDR2 SQIVND (reference sequence). V lost 6 bases to trimming and J lost 2 bases, with 17 bases between them. Findings and caveats of the study: In blood sampled pretreatment, TCR clonality below the median predicted better survival.

Concerning this clone: The antigen remains undetermined.

The TCR sequence derives from a man in his 70s with urothelial cancer. The material was PBMCs, obtained around atezolizumab (anti-PD-L1) treatment. V is TRBV19 and J is TRBJ2-1, with D tentatively TRBD1 (6 bases). CDR3 bases: TGTGCCAGTAGCTCTAGACCCGGGACACCCTACAATGAGCAGTTCTTC. Translation: CASSSRPGTPYNEQFF.